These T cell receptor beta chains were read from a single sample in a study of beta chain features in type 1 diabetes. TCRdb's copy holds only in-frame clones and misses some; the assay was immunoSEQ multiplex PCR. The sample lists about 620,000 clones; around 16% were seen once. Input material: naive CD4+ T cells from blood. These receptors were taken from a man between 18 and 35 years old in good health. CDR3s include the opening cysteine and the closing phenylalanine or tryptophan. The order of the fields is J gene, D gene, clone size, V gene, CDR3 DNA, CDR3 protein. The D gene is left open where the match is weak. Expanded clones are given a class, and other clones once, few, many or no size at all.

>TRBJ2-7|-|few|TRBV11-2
TGTGCCAGCGGCTACAGGACCCGCTCCTACGAGCAGTACTTC
CASGYRTRSYEQYF
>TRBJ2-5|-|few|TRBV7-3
TGTGCCAGCAGCTCGACAGGGAGGGAAGAGACCCAGTACTTC
CASSSTGREETQYF
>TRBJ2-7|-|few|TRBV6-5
TGTGCCAGCAGTTACTCTCGGGGATACGAGCAGTACTTC
CASSYSRGYEQYF
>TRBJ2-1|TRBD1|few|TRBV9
TGTGCCAGCAGCGTAGGGCAGGGGGTACCCTACAATGAGCAGTTCTTC
CASSVGQGVPYNEQFF
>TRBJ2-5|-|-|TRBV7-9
TGTGCCAGCAGCTTTCCCGGACAGATACAAGAGACCCAGTACTTC
CASSFPGQIQETQYF
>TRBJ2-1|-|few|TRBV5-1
TGCGCCAGCAGCATAGGACGCCCCAATGAGCAGTTCTTC
CASSIGRPNEQFF
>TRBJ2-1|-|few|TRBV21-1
TGTGCCAGCAGCAAATTAATAGCGGGGTACTACAATGAGCAGTTCTTC
CASSKLIAGYYNEQFF
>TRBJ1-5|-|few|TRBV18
TGTGCCAGCTCTAACCAATTGGGGGCTGGGGGCAATCAGCCCCAGCATTTT
CASSNQLGAGGNQPQHF
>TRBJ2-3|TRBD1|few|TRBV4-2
TGTGCCAGCAGCCAGGAAAGACAGGGGTGGTCGTCTGATACGCAGTATTTT
CASSQERQGWSSDTQYF
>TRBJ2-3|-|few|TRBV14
TGTGCCAGCAGCCAAGACCTTCGACCCCCGAAGATCGAGCACCCATACACAGATACGCAGTATTTT
CASSQDLRPPKIEHPYTDTQYF
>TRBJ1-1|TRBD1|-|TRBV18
TGTGCCAGCTCACCGGGACAGAGGAACACTGAAGCTTTCTTT
CASSPGQRNTEAFF
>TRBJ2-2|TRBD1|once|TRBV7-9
TGTGCCAGCAGCTCGTCCAGGGGGACCGGGGAGCTGTTTTTT
CASSSSRGTGELFF
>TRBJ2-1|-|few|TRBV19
TGTGCCAGCAGTCCTCCTTCCGTGCCTGAGCAGTTCTTC
CASSPPSVPEQFF
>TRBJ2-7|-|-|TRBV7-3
TGTGCCAGCAGCTTATCCGTTATTACCTCCTACGAGCAGTACTTC
CASSLSVITSYEQYF
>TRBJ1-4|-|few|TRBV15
TGTGCCACCAGCAGAGCCGTGGAGCCCAATGAAAAACTGTTTTTT
CATSRAVEPNEKLFF
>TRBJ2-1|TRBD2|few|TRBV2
TGTGCCAGCAGTGCGATCGCTAGCGGCAATGAGCAGTTCTTC
CASSAIASGNEQFF
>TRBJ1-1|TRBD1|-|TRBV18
TGTGCCAGCTCCCCCAGGGAGGGGGCGAACACTGAAGCTTTCTTT
CASSPREGANTEAFF
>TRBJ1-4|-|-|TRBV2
TGTGCCAGCAAAAGACAAAGGGGGAATGAAAAACTGTTTTTT
CASKRQRGNEKLFF
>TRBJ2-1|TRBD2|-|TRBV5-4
TGTGCCAGCAGCCGGACTAGCGGGATCTACAATGAGCAGTTCTTC
CASSRTSGIYNEQFF